Following are 13 T cell receptor beta chains from one sample sequenced in a study of blood T cell repertoires in COVID-19. Generated by immunoSEQ multiplex PCR, the TCRdb table keeps only in-frame clones and is missing some. The sample has 200,000 to 250,000 clones; about four fifths are singletons. The sample was peripheral blood. These receptors all come from a man older than 75 with acute or convalescent COVID-19.

A remark on this clone: This CDR3 is also generated by other DNA sequences in the sample. This chain connects TRBV27 to TRBJ1-2; 7 positions match TRBD1. The CDR3 spans 13 residues. V shed 5 bases and J 4 bases; nucleotides not matched to a gene: 4. CDR1 and CDR2 from the germline V gene are MNHEY and SMNVEV (reference sequence). The CDR3 nucleotides read TGTGCCAGCAGTCCGACAGGGTCCTATGGCTACACCTTC. Translating it yields CASSPTGSYGYTF.

The rearrangement uses TRBV19 and TRBJ2-1; D not resolved. V lost 7 bases to trimming and J lost 10 bases, with 11 bases between them. Per the germline V gene, CDR1 is LNHDA and CDR2 is SQIVND (reference sequence). The CDR3 is made up of 11 amino acids. The CDR3 coding sequence is TGTGCCAGTACCGGGTTTTCAGAGCAGTTCTTC. Encoded protein: CASTGFSEQFF.

This clone was observed a handful of times. The V and J genes are TRBV5-1 and TRBJ1-2, with D perhaps TRBD1 (5 bases). The CDR3 covers 14 residues. V was shortened by 1 base and J by 8 bases, with 15 bases between the two germline ends. The germline CDR1 and CDR2 sequences are SGHRS and YFSETQ. CDR3 amino acids: CASSLNQGLRGYTF. In nucleotides, the CDR3 is TGCGCCAGCAGCTTGAATCAGGGCTTGAGGGGCTACACCTTC.

The CDR3 DNA reads as TGCGCCAGCAGCTTGGCCGTTAGAGGGACCGGGGAGCTGTTTTTT. Translation gives CASSLAVRGTGELFF. The chain joins TRBV5-1 to TRBJ2-2; D might be TRBD2 (5 bases). The CDR3 has 15 amino acids. Germline lookup yields CDR1 SGHRS and CDR2 YFSETQ. V lost 0 bases to trimming and J lost 5 bases, with 11 bases between them.

The V gene is TRBV18, the J gene TRBJ2-7; D remains unclear. Germline V gives CDR1 KGHSH, CDR2 LQKENI. V lost 2 bases to trimming and J lost 3 bases, with 11 bases between them. This CDR3 has 14 residues. The CDR3 nucleotides read TGTGCCAGCTCACCAACACACCCCAACTACGAGCAGTACTTC. Protein: CASSPTHPNYEQYF.

The rearrangement links TRBV2 to TRBJ1-2; TRBD1 might be the D (6 bases). CDR1 SNHLY and CDR2 FYNNEI come from the germline V gene. The CDR3 extends over 13 amino acids. The V end lost 8 bases, the J end lost 8 bases, and 18 bases lay between the germline ends. CDR3 sequence (DNA): TGTGCCAGCTTTAAGGATACAGGGTCCGGCTACACCTTC. This codes for CASFKDTGSGYTF. The whole variable domain, remainder taken from reference TRBV2 and TRBJ1-2, is EPEVTQTPSHQVTQMGQEVILRCVPISNHLYFYWYRQILGQKVEFLVSFYNNEISEKSEIFDDQFSVERPDGSNFTLKIRSTKLEDSAMYFCASFKDTGSGYTFGSGTRLTVV.

This clone has more than one count but fewer than ten. This chain links TRBV28 with TRBJ2-2; a weak D match, TRBD2 (5 bases). CDR1 is MDHEN and CDR2 is SYDVKM in the germline V gene. The CDR3 length is 14 residues. Trimming stripped 4 bases from V and 9 bases from J, with 15 bases between. The CDR3 loop is CASSSAAFNRELFF. The DNA for the CDR3 is TGTGCCAGCAGTTCAGCGGCCTTCAATCGGGAGCTGTTTTTT.

The chain is built from TRBV19 and TRBJ2-5, with a weak D call TRBD1 (6 bases). This CDR3 spans 16 amino acids. From germline, CDR1 is LNHDA and CDR2 SQIVND (reference sequence). V was clipped by 5 bases and J by 2 bases, with 18 bases between them. The CDR3 nucleotides are TGTGCCAGTAGTCCACTGGGGACACCGGAGCAAGAGACCCAGTACTTC. Translation gives CASSPLGTPEQETQYF.

This clone was counted only a few times. The genes are TRBV10-3 and TRBJ1-2; 9 positions agree with TRBD1. The germline V gene has CDR1 ENHRY and CDR2 SYGVKD. The CDR3 loop spans 16 amino acids. The junction had 8 bases not matched to a gene; V was cut back by 0 bases and J by 6 bases. Here the CDR3 reads CAISESSGQGRDGYTF. CDR3 nucleotides: TGTGCCATCAGTGAGTCATCGGGACAGGGAAGGGATGGCTACACCTTC.

This clone was found a few times. This chain links TRBV4-1 with TRBJ1-4; D uncertain. The CDR3 length is 17 residues. Trimming cost V 0 bases and J 0 bases, with 11 bases left between them. Germline lookup yields CDR1 MGHRA and CDR2 YSYEKL. The CDR3 nucleotides read TGCGCCAGCAGCCAAGATATACAGTTTGCAACTAATGAAAAACTGTTTTTT. It encodes CASSQDIQFATNEKLFF.

CDR3 residues: CASSFSPGQGREQYF. The CDR3 DNA reads as TGTGCCAGCAGTTTCTCCCCGGGACAGGGACGGGAGCAGTACTTC. The chain links TRBV28 to TRBJ2-7; 9 positions agree with TRBD1. CDR3 length equals 15 residues. From germline, CDR1 is MDHEN and CDR2 SYDVKM. V shed 3 bases, J shed 7 bases, and the junction held 10 bases outside the gene matches.

The V gene is TRBV28, the J gene TRBJ2-7; possible D gene TRBD2, 6 bases. Germline-derived CDR1 and CDR2 are MDHEN and SYDVKM. There are 14 residues in the CDR3. Between the trimmed V and J ends, which lost 7 bases and 0 bases, there was a span of 13 bases. DNA of the CDR3: TGTGCCAGCACTATCGGGGGTTTCTCCTACGAGCAGTACTTC. It is translated as CASTIGGFSYEQYF.

The rearrangement links TRBV2 to TRBJ2-1; 10 bases line up with TRBD2. CDR1 is SNHLY, CDR2 FYNNEI, per germline. Unmatched junction bases numbered 7, after V lost 11 bases and J lost 3 bases. This CDR3 has 14 amino acids. CDR3 sequence (DNA): TGTGCCGGGAAAAGCGGGGGGGGCTACAATGAGCAGTTCTTC. It is translated as CAGKSGGGYNEQFF.